The rows below give T cell receptor beta chains drawn from one sample of a study of Graves' ophthalmopathy and Graves' hyperthyroidism. TCRdb recomputed calls from the multiplex PCR reads with MiXCR, one row per CDR3 protein. The table has around 340,000 distinct CDR3 sequences, 15% to 20% seen once. Sequenced: peripheral blood. All receptors come from an adult man with Graves' ophthalmopathy. Each CDR3 is given with its conserved first and last residue. A D gene is named only where the DNA matches it firmly. Only some rows state a clone size, as once, few, many or a class for expanded clones.

d_call j_call v_call clone_size cdr3_nt cdr3_aa
- TRBJ1-1 TRBV7-3 - TGTGCCAGCAGCTCCGATTCAAGAGGGACTGAAGCTTTCTTT CASSSDSRGTEAFF
TRBD1 TRBJ2-7 TRBV6-5 many TGTGCCAGCAGCTACAGGGGCTACGAGCAGTACTTC CASSYRGYEQYF
- TRBJ2-7 TRBV14 many TGTGCCAGCAGCCAGGGCACAGGGTCCTACGAGCAGTACTTC CASSQGTGSYEQYF
TRBD2 TRBJ2-5 TRBV19 few TGTGCCAGTAGCTTAGCGGGAGAGGTGGAGACCCAGTACTTC CASSLAGEVETQYF
- TRBJ2-7 TRBV27 many TGTGCCAGCAGTTTAGGGGGGCCAGCGGGGCCTCGGGGCCCCTACGAGCAGTACTTC CASSLGGPAGPRGPYEQYF
TRBD1 TRBJ1-1 TRBV10-1 many TGCGCCAGCAGTGCCCGGGACAGGGTTTGGGCTGAAGCTTTCTTT CASSARDRVWAEAFF
- TRBJ2-5 TRBV19 many TGTGCCAGTAGTATGGAAGGGGGAGAGACCCAGTACTTC CASSMEGGETQYF
TRBD1 TRBJ1-2 TRBV6-2/TRBV6-3 many TGTGCCAGCAGCACCGGGACAGCGCTTTCCTATGGCTACACCTTC CASSTGTALSYGYTF
- TRBJ1-1 TRBV6-5 - TGTGCCAGCAGTTACCTCAGGGGACACACTGAAGCTTTCTTT CASSYLRGHTEAFF
TRBD1 TRBJ2-7 TRBV3-1 many TGTGCCAGCAGCTCGACAGGGAAGTGGGACGAGCAGTACTTC CASSSTGKWDEQYF
- TRBJ2-5 TRBV6-1 many TGTGCCAGCAGTGAATGGGACAAGACCCAGTACTTC CASSEWDKTQYF
- TRBJ2-5 TRBV7-3 - TGTGCCAGCAGCTTAACGGGGTTCCCAGAGACCCAGTACTTC CASSLTGFPETQYF
- TRBJ1-2 TRBV24-1 many TGTGCCACCAGTGGAACAGAAGACTATGGCTACACCTTC CATSGTEDYGYTF
- TRBJ1-6 TRBV20-1 many TGCAGTGCTAGGGACAGTAATTCACCCCTCCACTTT CSARDSNSPLHF
TRBD1 TRBJ1-3 TRBV3-1 many TGTGCCAGCAGCCATGCCGGGACAGACGAAAACACCATATATTTT CASSHAGTDENTIYF
TRBD1 TRBJ1-5 TRBV28 - TGTGCCAGCAGGGACAGGGGGCAGGGGGGCAATCAGCCCCAGCATTTT CASRDRGQGGNQPQHF
- TRBJ1-6 TRBV7-8 many TGTGCCAGCAGCTGGGGGGCGCCACCCCTCCACTTT CASSWGAPPLHF
- TRBJ1-1 TRBV7-2 many TGTGCCAGCAGCTTAGGTCCGAAGCGGGAAGCTTTCTTT CASSLGPKREAFF
- TRBJ2-2 TRBV24-1 - TGTGCCACCAGTGAGACCGGGACCAGGAACACCGGGGAGCTGTTTTTT CATSETGTRNTGELFF
TRBD1 TRBJ2-7 TRBV12-3/TRBV12-4 - TGTGCCAGCAGTTTAGTGGACAGGGCTTACGAGCAGTCCTTC CASSLVDRAYEQSF
TRBD2 TRBJ2-7 TRBV6-2/TRBV6-3 many TGTGCCAGCACCTACGAACTAGCGGGAGGCGAGCAGTACTTC CASTYELAGGEQYF
TRBD1 TRBJ1-1 TRBV15 many TGTGCCACCAGCTACGGGACAGGGACTGAAGCTTTCTTT CATSYGTGTEAFF
TRBD1 TRBJ1-5 TRBV28 many TGTGCCAGCAAAACCTACAGGGGGCCCTCCCCCCATCAGCCCCAGCATTTT CASKTYRGPSPHQPQHF
- TRBJ2-7 TRBV5-6 many TGTGCCAGCAGCGGCACTAGTTACTCCTACGAGCAGTACTTC CASSGTSYSYEQYF
TRBD2 TRBJ2-7 TRBV12-3/TRBV12-4 - TGTGCCAGCAGGGAAGCCGGGACTAGCTCCTACGAGCAGTACTTC CASREAGTSSYEQYF
- TRBJ2-7 TRBV11-2 many TGTGCCAGCAGCTTAGAGCCCGGGGACGAGCAGTACTTC CASSLEPGDEQYF
- TRBJ1-1 TRBV28 many TGTGCCAGCAGGGGAGGCGGAGCTTTCTTT CASRGGGAFF
- TRBJ1-6 TRBV5-1 many TGCGCCAGCAGCTGGGATCCACAGGGTAATTCACCCCTCCACTTT CASSWDPQGNSPLHF